This passage covers 11 T cell receptor beta chains from one sample sequenced in a study of human thymus T cells. Obtained as resections during corrective heart surgery, the thymus tissue was then studied. Repertoires were generated with immunoSEQ multiplex PCR, while TCRdb's copy carries only in-frame clones and drops some. The sample yields about 130,000 clones, around 96% seen once. Sequenced input: thymus tissue. The receptors shown here come from a boy under two years old with a congenital heart defect but otherwise immunologically healthy.

This chain connects TRBV5-1 to TRBJ1-5; 9 bases are shared with TRBD1. In germline, CDR1 is SGHRS, CDR2 YFSETQ. Losses at the gene ends were 4 bases for V and 7 bases for J; bases not matched to a gene: 6. This CDR3 is built from 14 residues. CDR3 in DNA: TGCGCCAGCAGCGGGGACAGGGCCGGGCAGCCCCAGCATTTT. Translated, it gives CASSGDRAGQPQHF. The full variable domain, rest sourced from reference TRBV5-1 and TRBJ1-5, is KAGVTQTPRYLIKTRGQQVTLSCSPISGHRSVSWYQQTPGQGLQFLFEYFSETQRNKGNFPGRFSGRQFSNSRSEMNVSTLELGDSALYLCASSGDRAGQPQHFGDGTRLSIL.

The CDR3 sequence: CASSRPSPGLAGGDTDTQYF. The CDR3, as DNA: TGTGCCAGCAGCAGACCCTCCCCGGGACTAGCGGGGGGAGATACAGATACGCAGTATTTT. V is TRBV5-4 and J is TRBJ2-3; 15 bases are a match to TRBD2. The CDR3 is 20 amino acids. The V and J ends lost 4 bases and 3 bases, in that order; junction bases with no gene match: 15. Looked up from germline, CDR1 is SGHNT and CDR2 is YYREEE (reference sequence).

V usage is TRBV28 and J usage is TRBJ1-1; D is unresolved. The CDR3 extends over 14 amino acids. Germline-derived CDR1 and CDR2 are MDHEN and SYDVKM. Deletions cut 10 bases from V and 7 bases from J, with 22 bases between. The chain's CDR3 is CATLMQGLRDEAFF. CDR3 coding DNA: TGTGCCACCTTAATGCAAGGGCTGCGGGATGAAGCTTTCTTT. Full variable domain (rest looked up from reference TRBV28 and TRBJ1-1): DVKVTQSSRYLVKRTGEKVFLECVQDMDHENMFWYRQDPGLGLRLIYFSYDVKMKEKGDIPEGYSVSREKKERFSLILESASTNQTSMYLCATLMQGLRDEAFFGQGTRLTVV.

This chain links TRBV28 with TRBJ1-2; the match to TRBD1 covers 7 bases. The germline V gene has CDR1 MDHEN and CDR2 SYDVKM. CDR3 size: 13 residues. Trimming at V came to 5 bases and at J to 2 bases, leaving 2 bases not matched to a gene. The CDR3 reads CASSRQGNYGYTF. Here the CDR3 DNA reads TGTGCCAGCAGTCGACAGGGAAACTATGGCTACACCTTC.

The rearrangement links TRBV28 to TRBJ1-2; D remains ambiguous. Germline V CDR1 and CDR2: MDHEN, SYDVKM. Trimming shortened V by 5 bases and J by 8 bases, and 21 bases separated the two germline ends. The CDR3 loop spans 15 amino acids. CDR3 loop: CASSVFLGRESGYTF. For the CDR3, the DNA is TGTGCCAGCAGTGTCTTTTTAGGTCGAGAATCGGGCTACACCTTC.

The chain has TRBV12-5 and TRBJ2-3; no reliable D call. The CDR3 length is 13 residues. V was trimmed by 2 bases and J by 6 bases, leaving 9 bases between them. The germline V gene encodes CDR1 LGHNT and CDR2 FRNRAP. The CDR3 here is CASGLRRYDTQYF. The CDR3 nucleotides read TGTGCTAGTGGTTTGAGGCGCTACGATACGCAGTATTTT.

This sequence joins TRBV4-3 and TRBJ2-5; 8 nucleotides line up with TRBD2. J gave up 4 bases and V 1 base, and 8 bases lay outside the gene matches. Germline V lookup: CDR1 LGHNA, CDR2 YSLEER. The CDR3 has 16 amino acids. Here the CDR3 DNA reads TGCGCCAGCAGCCAAGTACGACTAGCGAAAGGAGAGACCCAGTACTTC. This sequence encodes CASSQVRLAKGETQYF.

This rearrangement joins TRBV30 to TRBJ1-2; 9 bases line up with TRBD1. The CDR3 sequence is 14 residues long. Germline V CDR1 and CDR2: GTSNPN, SVGIG (reference sequence). Trimming took 4 bases from V and 1 from J; bases not matched to a gene: 4. CDR3 DNA: TGTGCCTGGAAGAGACAGGGGGTTAACTATGGCTACACCTTC. Its translation is CAWKRQGVNYGYTF.

This sequence joins TRBV5-6 and TRBJ2-3; possible D gene TRBD2, 6 bases. The ends were cut back, 4 bases at V and 0 bases at J, with 15 bases in the middle. Germline loops: CDR1 SGHDT, CDR2 YYEEEE. This CDR3 has 16 residues. The CDR3 region is CASSPRLGSSTDTQYF. The DNA for the CDR3 is TGTGCCAGCAGCCCTCGACTAGGGAGCAGCACAGATACGCAGTATTTT.

The chain recombines TRBV7-2 with TRBJ2-2, with 9 positions matching TRBD1. Per the germline V gene, CDR1 is SGHTA and CDR2 is FQGNSA. J was trimmed by 1 base and V by 5 bases; bases with no gene match: 8. The CDR3 runs to 17 residues. The CDR3 spells CASSLPRGQGNTGELFF. DNA for the CDR3: TGTGCCAGCAGCCTACCCAGGGGACAGGGGAACACCGGGGAGCTGTTTTTT.

The V call is TRBV15, the J call TRBJ1-1; no firm D call. The CDR3 runs 11 residues. The V gene lost 3 bases and the J gene lost 8 bases, with 7 bases spanning the gap. Germline CDR1 LNHNV, CDR2 YYDKDF (reference sequence). Here the CDR3 reads CATSSIREAFF. CDR3 bases: TGTGCCACCAGCAGCATCAGAGAAGCTTTCTTT.